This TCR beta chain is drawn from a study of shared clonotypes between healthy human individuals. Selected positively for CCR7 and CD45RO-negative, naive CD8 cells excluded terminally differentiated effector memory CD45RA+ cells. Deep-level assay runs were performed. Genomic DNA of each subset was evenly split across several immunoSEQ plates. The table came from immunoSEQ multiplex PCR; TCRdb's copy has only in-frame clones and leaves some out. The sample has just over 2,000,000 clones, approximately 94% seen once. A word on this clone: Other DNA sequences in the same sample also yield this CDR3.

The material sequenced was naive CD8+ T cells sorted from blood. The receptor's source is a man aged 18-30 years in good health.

The CDR3: CASSELGYTEAFF. CDR3 DNA: TGCGCCAGCAGTGAATTAGGCTACACTGAAGCTTTCTTT. The chain uses TRBV10-2 and TRBJ1-1; D uncertain. V lost 3 bases and J lost 3, with 8 bases in between. The CDR3 length is 13 residues. CDR1 is WSHSY, CDR2 SAAADI, per germline.